The next 28 T cell receptor beta chains were all read from a single sample in a study of T cells in Graves' hyperthyroidism and ophthalmopathy. Amplification yielded TCR beta CDR3 regions, with RNA transcripts as the source. TCR CDR3 regions were first amplified by RT-PCR with HTBI primers. A single record per CDR3 protein comes from TCRdb applying MiXCR to the multiplex PCR reads. The sample has 480,000 or so distinct CDR3 sequences; 13% to 15% are singletons. Sequencing was performed on blood. These receptors all stem from a woman younger than 35 with Graves' hyperthyroidism.

The chain links TRBV7-9 to TRBJ1-1, with TRBD1 as a possible D gene (5 bases). Germline CDR1 SEHNR, CDR2 FQNEAQ (reference sequence). The CDR3 sequence is 13 residues long. Trimming removed 7 bases from V and 5 bases from J, with 14 bases in between. In DNA form, the CDR3 reads TGTGCCAGCATCGAAGGGGCTACGACTGAAGCTTTCTTT. Its translation is CASIEGATTEAFF. Looking up the rest from reference TRBV7-9 and TRBJ1-1 gives the full variable domain: DTGVSQNPRHKITKRGQNVTFRCDPISEHNRLYWYRQTLGQGPEFLTYFQNEAQLEKSRLLSDRFSAERPKGSFSTLEIQRTEQGDSAMYLCASIEGATTEAFFGQGTRLTVV.

This clonotype was counted ten times or more. V usage is TRBV27 and J usage is TRBJ2-1; 9 bases fit TRBD2. Germline lookup yields CDR1 MNHEY and CDR2 SMNVEV (reference sequence). The CDR3 has 15 residues. J was trimmed by 0 bases and V by 7 bases; bases with no gene match: 4. CDR3: CASKKREASYNEQFF. DNA for the CDR3: TGTGCCAGCAAAAAGCGGGAGGCCTCCTACAATGAGCAGTTCTTC.

This clonotype was counted ten times or more. The V gene is TRBV27, the J gene TRBJ1-1; 7 nucleotides align to TRBD1. After removal of 6 bases from V and 5 bases from J, the junction contained 9 bases not matched to a gene. There are 14 residues in the CDR3. Germline V gives CDR1 MNHEY, CDR2 SMNVEV (reference sequence). As DNA, the CDR3 is TGTGCCAGCAGCATACAGGGGAAGTATACTGAAGCTTTCTTT. Translated, it gives CASSIQGKYTEAFF.

This clonotype was found many times. V usage is TRBV18 and J usage is TRBJ2-5; maybe TRBD2 (5 bases). The V gene lost 3 bases and the J gene lost 2 bases, with 13 bases spanning the gap. CDR1 is KGHSH and CDR2 is LQKENI in the germline V gene. The CDR3 length is 15 residues. CDR3 DNA: TGTGCCAGCTCACCCATCGGCGGGCGGCAAGAGACCCAGTACTTC. It is translated as CASSPIGGRQETQYF.

Only a few counts were recorded for this clonotype. J is TRBJ1-1 and V is TRBV5-1; D remains ambiguous. The CDR3 totals 18 residues. V lost 0 bases and J 0 bases, leaving 18 bases between the germline ends. Germline V gives CDR1 SGHRS, CDR2 YFSETQ. The CDR3 protein is CASSLGLGSTAMNTEAFF. The DNA for the CDR3 is TGCGCCAGCAGCTTGGGGTTAGGATCTACGGCAATGAACACTGAAGCTTTCTTT.

The chain links TRBV7-8 to TRBJ1-3; D is undetermined. V was shortened by 2 bases and J by 1 base, with 6 bases between the two germline ends. The CDR3 has 14 residues. The germline V gene encodes CDR1 SGHVS and CDR2 FQNEAQ. The CDR3 reads CASSLFGSGNTIYF. Written as DNA, the CDR3 is TGTGCCAGCAGCTTATTCGGGTCTGGAAACACCATATATTTT.

This clonotype showed up many times. V usage is TRBV20-1 and J usage is TRBJ2-7, with D possibly being TRBD2 (6 bases). The germline V gene has CDR1 DFQATT and CDR2 SNEGSKA (reference sequence). This CDR3 has 13 residues. V gave up 1 base and J gave up 6 bases, with 13 bases separating them. For the CDR3, the DNA is TGCAGTGCTAGAGGGGGAGGTAAGGGCGAGCAGTACGTC. Residues: CSARGGGKGEQYV.

This clonotype appeared many times. This chain connects TRBV6-5 to TRBJ1-2; TRBD1 might be the D (6 bases). Trimming removed 2 bases from V and 8 bases from J, with 18 bases in between. This CDR3 has 15 residues. Germline V gives CDR1 MNHEY, CDR2 SVGAGI. CDR3 bases: TGTGCCAGCAGTTACCCGGCAGGGGATGGGGGCGGCTACACCTTC. This codes for CASSYPAGDGGGYTF.

This clonotype was counted many times. The rearrangement joins TRBV20-1 to TRBJ1-2; D is uncertain. Trimming pared 3 bases from V and 0 bases from J, leaving 8 bases between. Germline-derived CDR1 and CDR2 are DFQATT and SNEGSKA (reference sequence). The CDR3 spans 13 residues. CDR3 region: CSARAEANYGYTF. The DNA of the CDR3 is TGCAGTGCTAGGGCAGAAGCTAACTATGGCTACACCTTC.

This clonotype has just a few counts. The gene calls are TRBV20-1 and TRBJ2-1; D possibly corresponds to TRBD2 (5 bases). Per germline, CDR1 DFQATT and CDR2 SNEGSKA (reference sequence). Trimming removed 1 base from V and 8 bases from J, with 6 bases in between. The CDR3 is made up of 11 amino acids. CDR3 DNA sequence: TGCAGTGCTAGAGTTAGCGATGAGCAGTTCTTC. Its translation is CSARVSDEQFF.

J is TRBJ1-1 and V is TRBV11-3, with D perhaps TRBD1 (5 bases). CDR1 is SGHNT and CDR2 is YENEEA in the germline V gene. CDR3 size: 15 residues. V was trimmed by 2 bases and J by 1 base, leaving 11 bases between them. This CDR3 reads CASSLTGTSNTEAFF. CDR3 sequence (DNA): TGTGCCAGCAGCTTAACTGGGACTTCGAACACTGAAGCTTTCTTT.

This clonotype came up many times. V and J are TRBV3-1 and TRBJ2-1; TRBD2 matches 13 bases. The trim removed 3 bases at V and 1 base at J, leaving 3 bases unmatched. Germline values: CDR1 LGHDT, CDR2 YNNKEL (reference sequence). The CDR3 has 17 residues. DNA of the CDR3: TGTGCCAGCAGCCACACGACTAGCGGGAGGTCCTACAATGAGCAGTTCTTC. Translating gives CASSHTTSGRSYNEQFF.

This clonotype occurred a few times. The CDR3 nucleotides are TGTGCCAGCAGTGAAGAGGTGGGGCACACAGATACGCAGTATTTT. Protein sequence: CASSEEVGHTDTQYF. This chain connects TRBV6-4 to TRBJ2-3; a possible D gene is TRBD1 (5 bases). V gave up 3 bases and J gave up 2 bases, with 12 bases separating them. Germline CDR1 reads MRHNA; CDR2 reads SNTAGT. The CDR3 has 15 amino acids.

This clonotype was seen many times. The J gene is TRBJ1-2, the V gene TRBV7-2; D remains ambiguous. V was trimmed by 0 bases and J by 4 bases, leaving 9 bases between them. This CDR3 has 14 residues. Germline V lookup: CDR1 SGHTA, CDR2 FQGNSA. For the CDR3, the DNA is TGTGCCAGCAGCTTAGCTCGTAAATCCTATGGCTACACCTTC. Amino acids: CASSLARKSYGYTF.

This clonotype was recorded at least ten times. The chain joins TRBV6-5 to TRBJ1-1; TRBD1 might be the D (5 bases). Germline CDR1 reads MNHEY; CDR2 reads SVGAGI. CDR3 length: 15 amino acids. With 2 bases removed from V and 0 bases from J, the gap between germline ends came to 10 bases. CDR3 nucleotides: TGTGCCAGCAGTTACGGGGCAAACATGAACACTGAAGCTTTCTTT. It specifies CASSYGANMNTEAFF.

The sample holds a few counts of this clonotype. The CDR3 loop is CASSQQPTGTGNTGELFF. The CDR3 DNA follows: TGCGCCAGCAGCCAACAACCTACCGGGACGGGGAACACCGGGGAGCTGTTTTTT. The genes are TRBV4-1 and TRBJ2-2; either TRBD1 or TRBD2 may supply D (5 bases each). With 2 bases removed from V and 1 base from J, the gap between germline ends came to 17 bases. The germline V gene has CDR1 MGHRA and CDR2 YSYEKL. The CDR3 has 18 residues.

The table lists this clonotype with many counts. The chain's CDR3 is CSARDRNNYGYTF. CDR3 coding DNA: TGCAGTGCTCGGGACAGAAATAACTATGGCTACACCTTC. The chain combines TRBV20-1 with TRBJ1-2; 7 bases fit TRBD1. The CDR3 sequence is 13 residues long. Germline trimming cut 5 bases from V and 1 base from J; bases unmatched to any gene: 4. Germline lookup yields CDR1 DFQATT and CDR2 SNEGSKA (reference sequence).

The chain combines TRBV5-1 with TRBJ2-1; D is possibly TRBD1 or TRBD2 (6 bases each). The CDR3 spans 15 residues. CDR1 is SGHRS and CDR2 is YFSETQ in the germline V gene. V shed 2 bases and J shed 6 bases, with 15 bases lying between them. DNA of the CDR3: TGCGCCAGCAGCTTTCGGACAGTCGGGGGCAATGAGCAGTTCTTC. Residues: CASSFRTVGGNEQFF.

This clonotype has more than one count but fewer than ten. The chain uses TRBV7-9 and TRBJ2-1; TRBD2 agrees at 7 bases. V lost 3 bases, J lost 1 base, and 9 bases stayed unmatched. Germline CDR1 SEHNR, CDR2 FQNEAQ (reference sequence). The CDR3 contains 17 residues. The CDR3, as DNA: TGTGCCAGCAGCTTCCTAACACTAGCGCCGTCCTACAATGAGCAGTTCTTC. It is translated as CASSFLTLAPSYNEQFF.

This clonotype appeared a single time. The chain joins TRBV2 to TRBJ2-2; 8 nucleotides agree with TRBD1. The V gene's germline CDR1 is SNHLY and CDR2 FYNNEI. This CDR3 has 13 amino acids. V was pared by 9 bases and J by 6 bases, with 6 bases of the junction left unmatched. This CDR3 is CASTDRGAGELFF. In DNA form, the CDR3 reads TGTGCCAGTACCGACAGGGGTGCCGGGGAGCTGTTTTTT.

This clonotype has at least ten counts. The rearrangement links TRBV18 to TRBJ1-1; no clear D. V shed 0 bases and J shed 1 base, with 6 bases lying between them. Germline loops: CDR1 KGHSH, CDR2 LQKENI. CDR3 length: 14 amino acids. CDR3 sequence: CASSPPIPNTEAFF. CDR3 in DNA: TGTGCCAGCTCACCACCCATCCCGAACACTGAAGCTTTCTTT.

The table lists this clonotype with many counts. The V gene is TRBV7-3, the J gene TRBJ2-1, with 9 bases matching TRBD2. Trimming took 4 bases from V and 10 from J; bases not matched to a gene: 8. Germline V CDR1 and CDR2: SGHTA, FQGTGA. The CDR3 runs 14 residues. CDR3 in DNA: TGTGCCAGCAGCTGGGACCCTAGCGGGAAAGAGCAGTTCTTC. This translates into CASSWDPSGKEQFF.

This clonotype occurred a few times. The chain links TRBV4-1 to TRBJ2-1; tentative D call: TRBD1 (6 bases). The V and J ends lost 4 bases and 2 bases respectively, with 9 bases between them. Per the germline V gene, CDR1 is MGHRA and CDR2 is YSYEKL. The CDR3 spans 14 residues. Written as DNA, the CDR3 is TGCGCCAGCAGCCCTTGGGACACCTACAATGAGCAGTTCTTC. Protein: CASSPWDTYNEQFF.

This clonotype showed up many times. V usage is TRBV2 and J usage is TRBJ2-3; no reliable D call. V lost 6 bases to trimming and J lost 1 base, with 8 bases between them. The CDR3 length is 13 residues. The germline CDR1 and CDR2 sequences are SNHLY and FYNNEI. The CDR3 region has the DNA TGTGCCAGCAGGCCCTCCCGCACAGATACGCAGTATTTT. Amino acids: CASRPSRTDTQYF.

The table lists this clonotype with a few counts. As DNA, the CDR3 is TGTGCCAGCAGCCTTAGCGGGACGTCGTGGGGCGGTGGCTACACCTTC. Translated, it gives CASSLSGTSWGGGYTF. The rearrangement links TRBV7-3 to TRBJ1-2, with D maybe TRBD1 (5 bases). Deletions cut 5 bases from V and 7 bases from J, with 23 bases between. Germline CDR1 reads SGHTA; CDR2 reads FQGTGA. This CDR3 has 16 amino acids.

Notes on this clonotype: A much larger clone lies a single base off, so this may be a read error. The chain carries TRBV7-3 and TRBJ1-1; D gene unclear. Trimming left V 1 base short and J 0 bases short, with 6 bases between. CDR3 length: 14 residues. Germline V gene lookup returns CDR1 SGHTA and CDR2 FQGTGA. CDR3 in DNA: TGTGCCAGCAGCTTAAACAGCGTGAACACTGAAGCTTTCTTT. Translating gives CASSLNSVNTEAFF.

This clonotype has only a few counts. The V and J genes are TRBV30 and TRBJ2-1, with TRBD2 identical over 7 bases. This CDR3 region has 14 residues. CDR1 and CDR2 from the germline V gene are GTSNPN and SVGIG (reference sequence). The trim removed 0 bases at V and 2 bases at J, leaving 1 base unmatched. The CDR3 nucleotides are TGTGCCTGGAGTGTACGGGGGGCCTACAATGAGCAGTTCTTC. Translated: CAWSVRGAYNEQFF.

There are many counts of this clonotype. The chain employs TRBV10-3 and TRBJ2-2; D unresolved. This CDR3 comprises 12 residues. V was pared by 3 bases and J by 12 bases, with 11 bases between. Germline lookup yields CDR1 ENHRY and CDR2 SYGVKD. CDR3 amino acids: CAISDSLGKLFF. In DNA, the CDR3 is TGTGCCATCAGTGACTCGCTTGGGAAGCTGTTTTTT.